Sequencing of this T cell receptor beta chain was carried out in a study of blood T cell repertoires in COVID-19. Study as a whole: Whether acute or convalescent, the COVID-19 samples came from the United States, Italy and Spain. Nucleic acid was either cDNA or gDNA, and it came from T cells, B-cell-depleted T cells, or PBMCs.

Authors' processing steps: Reference gene primer amplification in the assay estimated nucleated cell counts. TCRdb's table, derived via immunoSEQ multiplex PCR, lists solely in-frame clones and lacks some. V, J and clone size are those of that table, while D and trimming were read from the DNA. The table includes some 250,000 clones, approximately 85% detected once. CDR3 length: 17 residues. CDR1 is SGHVS, CDR2 FNYEAQ, per germline. Trimming cost V 1 base and J 0 bases, with 16 bases left between them. The receptor's source is a woman aged 30 to 39 with acute or convalescent COVID-19. Sequences were obtained from peripheral blood. The chain carries TRBV7-6 and TRBJ2-7; TRBD2 might be the D (7 bases). CDR3 coding DNA: TGTGCCAGCAGCTTAGGGGGGGGCTCCTCCGGCTCCTACGAGCAGTACTTC. Residues: CASSLGGGSSGSYEQYF.